The clone carrying this TCR beta chain was seen only a few times. The protocol was immunoSEQ multiplex PCR, while the TCRdb copy is restricted to in-frame clones and leaves out a portion. The data show about 180,000 clones, roughly 90% seen once. This CDR3 contains 14 residues. Trimming removed 2 bases from V and 0 bases from J, with 7 bases in between. The germline CDR1 and CDR2 sequences are MNHEY and SMNVEV (reference sequence). This sample is drawn from a study of control samples from healthy donors and cancer patients. This sequence originates from a woman between 45 and 60 years old in good health. Source material: blood. The chain links TRBV27 to TRBJ1-2; D not resolved. This CDR3 is CASSLASANYGYTF. As DNA, the CDR3 is TGTGCCAGCAGTTTAGCCAGTGCTAACTATGGCTACACCTTC.